The rows below give T cell receptor beta chains drawn from one sample of a study of shared clonotypes between healthy human individuals. Clones were read by immunoSEQ multiplex PCR, and TCRdb kept only the in-frame ones, dropping some. The data contain about 2.4 million clones, over 85% of them seen just once; the ten biggest clones take up 0.36%. Material: naive CD4+ T cells from PBMCs. Receptor source: a man between 18 and 35 years old in good health. Some clones in this sample may be carry-over from other donors' samples. The CDR3 runs from the conserved cysteine through the conserved F or W. The D gene is left open where the match is weak. Clone size is not always given. Where it is, it says once, few, many or a class for expanded clones.

TRBJ2-5	TRBV18	-	once	CASSPPAETQYF	TGTGCCAGCTCACCACCGGCAGAGACCCAGTACTTC
TRBJ1-4	TRBV7-2	-	-	CASSLGGATTGEKLFF	TGTGCCAGCAGCTTAGGGGGGGCGACGACGGGTGAAAAACTGTTTTTT
TRBJ1-2	TRBV27	-	few	CASSLISTGGYTF	TGTGCCAGCAGTTTAATCTCCACCGGGGGCTACACCTTC
TRBJ2-5	TRBV30	TRBD2	-	CAWRRGLAAQETQYF	TGTGCCTGGAGGCGCGGACTAGCGGCCCAAGAGACCCAGTACTTC
TRBJ2-5	TRBV2	-	-	CASRTRETQYF	TGTGCCAGCAGAACTCGGGAGACCCAGTACTTC
TRBJ1-1	TRBV4-1	TRBD1	-	CASSQPGGGAFF	TGCGCCAGCAGCCAACCAGGGGGCGGAGCTTTCTTT
TRBJ1-1	TRBV5-6	-	-	CASSLVGTEAFF	TGTGCCAGCAGCTTGGTTGGCACTGAAGCTTTCTTT
TRBJ1-4	TRBV28	-	-	CASSFPGDEKLFF	TGTGCCAGCAGTTTCCCAGGGGATGAAAAACTGTTTTTT
TRBJ1-1	TRBV28	-	-	CASSLYGRNTEAFF	TGTGCCAGCAGTTTATATGGGAGGAACACTGAAGCTTTCTTT
TRBJ2-1	TRBV5-1	TRBD2	-	CASISGTNYNEQFF	TGCGCCAGCATTAGCGGGACTAACTACAATGAGCAGTTCTTC
TRBJ2-3	TRBV7-2	TRBD2	-	CASSLRAGADTQYF	TGTGCCAGCAGCTTAAGAGCGGGAGCTGATACGCAGTATTTT
TRBJ2-1	TRBV5-1	TRBD1	-	CASLMDHGQGYNEQFF	TGCGCCAGCCTCATGGACCACGGACAGGGGTACAATGAGCAGTTCTTC
TRBJ1-2	TRBV21-1	-	-	CASSNPGTGDNNYGYTF	TGTGCCAGCAGCAACCCAGGGACAGGGGATAATAACTATGGCTACACCTTC
TRBJ2-7	TRBV29-1	TRBD1	once	CSGRDRDTHEQYF	TGCAGCGGACGGGACAGGGACACCCACGAGCAGTACTTC
TRBJ1-1	TRBV30	-	-	CAWSGQEAFF	TGTGCCTGGAGTGGACAAGAAGCTTTCTTT
TRBJ2-1	TRBV2	TRBD1	-	CASRHPPGGHEQFF	TGTGCCAGCAGGCACCCCCCAGGGGGTCATGAGCAGTTCTTC
TRBJ1-1	TRBV18	-	-	CASSPGTVNTEAFF	TGTGCCAGCTCACCTGGGACTGTGAACACTGAAGCTTTCTTT
TRBJ2-1	TRBV27	TRBD2	-	CASSLNLAGGNEQFF	TGTGCCAGCAGTTTAAACCTAGCGGGAGGCAATGAGCAGTTCTTC
TRBJ1-1	TRBV2	-	-	CASRRENTEAFF	TGTGCCAGCCGCAGGGAGAACACTGAAGCTTTCTTT
TRBJ2-7	TRBV18	-	-	CASSPPPSYEQYF	TGTGCCAGCTCACCACCGCCCAGCTACGAGCAGTACTTC
TRBJ1-4	TRBV6-6	-	-	CASSWAGLRLFF	TGTGCCAGCAGTTGGGCAGGGTTAAGACTGTTTTTT
TRBJ1-4	TRBV18	-	-	CASSPPTSVRNEKLFF	TGTGCCAGCTCACCCCCGACCTCCGTCCGAAATGAAAAACTGTTTTTT
TRBJ1-1	TRBV27	-	once	CASSLRVAYKAFF	TGTGCCAGCAGTTTACGAGTCGCCTACAAGGCTTTCTTT
TRBJ1-2	TRBV10-3	TRBD1	-	CAISESQGLTYGYTF	TGTGCCATCAGTGAGTCACAGGGGCTTACTTATGGCTACACCTTC
TRBJ2-3	TRBV5-5	-	-	CASSLHGPGDYADTQYF	TGTGCCAGCAGCTTACACGGGCCGGGGGATTATGCAGATACGCAGTATTTT
TRBJ2-1	TRBV28	TRBD2	-	CASRNGGVASGSRWDEQFF	TGTGCCAGCAGGAACGGCGGGGTGGCTAGCGGGAGTCGGTGGGATGAGCAGTTCTTC
TRBJ2-7	TRBV7-2	-	-	CASSSRTSQQYF	TGTGCCAGCAGCAGCCGGACTTCACAGCAGTACTTC
TRBJ2-2	TRBV9	TRBD2	-	CASSVSSRERSGELFF	TGTGCCAGCAGCGTTTCTTCGCGGGAGAGATCCGGGGAGCTGTTTTTT
TRBJ1-4	TRBV7-9	-	-	CASSLSQLNEKLFF	TGTGCCAGCAGCTTATCTCAGCTTAATGAAAAACTGTTTTTT
TRBJ1-4	TRBV18	TRBD1	-	CASSPPGQGNEKLFF	TGTGCCAGCTCACCTCCCGGACAGGGGAATGAAAAACTGTTTTTT
TRBJ2-5	TRBV18	-	-	CASSPRRSETQYF	TGTGCCAGCTCACCACGTAGGAGCGAGACCCAGTACTTC
TRBJ2-7	TRBV6-5	-	-	CASSPYWTVYEQYF	TGTGCCAGCAGTCCGTACTGGACAGTATACGAGCAGTACTTC
TRBJ2-1	TRBV7-3	TRBD2	-	CASSLSASGSYNEQFF	TGTGCCAGCAGCTTAAGTGCTAGCGGCTCCTACAATGAGCAGTTCTTC
TRBJ2-7	TRBV19	-	-	CASSRLTGSYEQYF	TGTGCCAGTAGTAGGCTTACAGGGTCCTACGAGCAGTACTTC
TRBJ2-5	TRBV28	-	-	CASSSRVQETQYF	TGTGCCAGCAGTTCAAGAGTTCAAGAGACCCAGTACTTC
TRBJ2-7	TRBV18	TRBD2	-	CASSPLAGGNVEQYF	TGTGCCAGCTCACCATTAGCGGGAGGGAACGTGGAGCAGTACTTC
TRBJ2-5	TRBV29-1	-	-	CSVEWQQETQYF	TGCAGCGTTGAATGGCAACAGGAGACCCAGTACTTC
TRBJ1-1	TRBV23-1	TRBD1	-	CASSQDRVSTEAFF	TGCGCCAGCAGTCAGGACAGGGTCAGTACTGAAGCTTTCTTT
TRBJ1-5	TRBV28	-	-	CASNGVAGASNQPQHF	TGTGCCAGCAATGGGGTAGCGGGGGCAAGCAATCAGCCCCAGCATTTT
TRBJ1-1	TRBV11-2	-	-	CASRKRGSVEAFF	TGTGCCAGCAGGAAAAGGGGATCGGTTGAAGCTTTCTTT
TRBJ1-2	TRBV5-4	-	once	CASRRTGEGGYTF	TGTGCCAGCAGACGGACGGGGGAAGGGGGCTACACCTTC
TRBJ2-1	TRBV7-9	TRBD2	once	CASSSQASGREQFF	TGTGCCAGCAGCTCTCAAGCTAGCGGGAGGGAGCAGTTCTTC
TRBJ1-1	TRBV25-1	-	-	CASSEASGTSAFF	TGTGCCAGCAGTGAGGCATCAGGGACCTCGGCTTTCTTT
TRBJ1-3	TRBV18	-	-	CASSPQSTSSGNTIYF	TGTGCCAGCTCACCTCAATCAACAAGCTCTGGAAACACCATATATTTT
TRBJ2-1	TRBV7-3	-	-	CASSIRGRQGSYNEQFF	TGTGCCAGCAGCATAAGGGGGAGGCAGGGATCCTACAATGAGCAGTTCTTC
TRBJ2-5	TRBV6-1	TRBD2	-	CASSQWGGETQYF	TGTGCCAGCAGTCAATGGGGAGGGGAGACCCAGTACTTC
TRBJ2-5	TRBV7-6	-	-	CASSLSETQYF	TGTGCCAGCAGCTTGAGTGAGACCCAGTACTTC
TRBJ2-5	TRBV5-1	TRBD1	-	CASRGQGDNQETQYF	TGCGCCAGCCGCGGACAGGGGGACAATCAAGAGACCCAGTACTTC
TRBJ2-5	TRBV19	TRBD1	-	CASSTRTGEETQYF	TGTGCCAGTAGCACAAGGACAGGGGAAGAGACCCAGTACTTC
TRBJ1-2	TRBV18	-	-	CASSPTENYGYTF	TGTGCCAGCTCACCGACAGAGAACTATGGCTACACCTTC
TRBJ1-4	TRBV27	-	-	CASDKVYEKLFF	TGTGCCAGCGATAAGGTGTATGAAAAACTGTTTTTT